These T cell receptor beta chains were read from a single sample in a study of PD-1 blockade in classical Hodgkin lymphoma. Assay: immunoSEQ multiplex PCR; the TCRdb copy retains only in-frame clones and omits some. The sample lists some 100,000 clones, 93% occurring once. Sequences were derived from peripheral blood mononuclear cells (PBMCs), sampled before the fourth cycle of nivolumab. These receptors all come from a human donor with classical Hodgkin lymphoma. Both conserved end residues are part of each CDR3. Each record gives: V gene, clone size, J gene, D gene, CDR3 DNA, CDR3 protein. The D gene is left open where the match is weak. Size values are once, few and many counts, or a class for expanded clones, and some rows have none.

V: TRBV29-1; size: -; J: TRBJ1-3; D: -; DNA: TGCAGCGCGTGGGCTTCGGGAAACACCATATATTTT; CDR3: CSAWASGNTIYF
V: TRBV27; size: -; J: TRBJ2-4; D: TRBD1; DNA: TGTGCCAGCAGTTCGCGACAGGGCCTAACCAAAAACATTCAGTACTTC; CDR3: CASSSRQGLTKNIQYF
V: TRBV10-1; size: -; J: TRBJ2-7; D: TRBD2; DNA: TGCGCCAGCAGTGTCTCGACTAGCGGGATCTACGAGCAGTACTTC; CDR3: CASSVSTSGIYEQYF
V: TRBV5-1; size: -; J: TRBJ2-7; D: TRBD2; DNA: TGCGCCAGCAGCTTGGTAGCCCTAGCGGGGTCCTACGAGCAGTACTTC; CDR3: CASSLVALAGSYEQYF
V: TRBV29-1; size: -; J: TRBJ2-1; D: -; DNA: TGCAGCGTTGACAGAAACAATGAGCAGTTCTTC; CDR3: CSVDRNNEQFF
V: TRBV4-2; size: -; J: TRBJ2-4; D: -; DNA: TGTGCCAGCAGTGTCCAGGGAAGCCTAGCCAAAAACATTCAGTACTTC; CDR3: CASSVQGSLAKNIQYF
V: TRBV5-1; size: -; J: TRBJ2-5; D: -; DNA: TGCGCCAGCAGCTTGGGGGTGGGTTTCGGGGAGCAGTACTTC; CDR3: CASSLGVGFGEQYF
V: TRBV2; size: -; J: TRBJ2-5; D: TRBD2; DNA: TGTGCCAGCAGGGCATGGGATTTAGCGGGAGAGACCCAGTACTTC; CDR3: CASRAWDLAGETQYF
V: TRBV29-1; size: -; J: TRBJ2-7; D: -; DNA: TGCAGCTCAGCGACCCCCCCCTACGAGCAGTACTTC; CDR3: CSSATPPYEQYF
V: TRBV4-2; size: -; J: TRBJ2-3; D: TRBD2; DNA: TGTGCCAGCAGCCAAGCGGGACTAGCGGTGACTAATACGCAGTATTTT; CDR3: CASSQAGLAVTNTQYF
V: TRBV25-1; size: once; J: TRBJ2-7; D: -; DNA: TGTGCCTCGGCCGAGAACGTCTACGAGCAGTACTTC; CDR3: CASAENVYEQYF
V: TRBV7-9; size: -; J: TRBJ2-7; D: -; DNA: TGTGCCAGCAGCTTGAGGGGAGGATGGGGCGAGCAGTACTTC; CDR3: CASSLRGGWGEQYF
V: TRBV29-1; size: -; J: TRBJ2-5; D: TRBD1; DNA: TGCAGCGTTAGGGGGACAGGGGGCGAGACCCAGTACTTC; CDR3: CSVRGTGGETQYF
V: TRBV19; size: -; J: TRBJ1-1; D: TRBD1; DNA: TGTGCCAGTAGTAACCCAGGACAGGGGTACACTGAAGCTTTCTTT; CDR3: CASSNPGQGYTEAFF
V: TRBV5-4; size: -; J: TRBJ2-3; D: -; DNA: TGTGCCAGCAGCTTGGGGCGTGGGGGTTGGACAGATACGCAGTATTTT; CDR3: CASSLGRGGWTDTQYF
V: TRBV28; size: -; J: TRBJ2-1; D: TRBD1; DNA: TGTGCCAGTAATTGGGGACAGGGGGACTACAATGAGCAGTTCTTC; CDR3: CASNWGQGDYNEQFF
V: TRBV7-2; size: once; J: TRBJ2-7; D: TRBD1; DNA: TGTGCCAGCAGCTCCCGGGACAGCCCTTACGAGCAGTACTTC; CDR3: CASSSRDSPYEQYF
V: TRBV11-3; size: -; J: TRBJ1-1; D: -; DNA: TGTGCCAGCAGCTTAGTGTGGGGGACTGAAGCTTTCTTT; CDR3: CASSLVWGTEAFF
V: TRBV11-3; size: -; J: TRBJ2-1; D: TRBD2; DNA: TGTGCCAGCAGCTTAGAAGGAGAAGGACTAGCGGGAGAAAGCAATGAGCAGTTCTTC; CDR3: CASSLEGEGLAGESNEQFF
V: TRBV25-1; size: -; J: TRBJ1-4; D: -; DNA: TGTGCCAGCAGTCTGGTGGGAAAGAATGAAAAACTGTTTTTT; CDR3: CASSLVGKNEKLFF
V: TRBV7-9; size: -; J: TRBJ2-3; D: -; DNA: TGTGCCAGCAGCTTAAGGGGGGACACAGATACGCAGTATTTT; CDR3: CASSLRGDTDTQYF
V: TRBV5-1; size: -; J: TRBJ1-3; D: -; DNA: TGCGCCAGCAGCTTGTTGCCACCCTCGAGCTCTGGAAACACCATATATTTT; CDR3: CASSLLPPSSSGNTIYF
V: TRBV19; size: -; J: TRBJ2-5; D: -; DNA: TGTGCCAGTACCTACGGGAGAGGAAAGACCCAGTACTTC; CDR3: CASTYGRGKTQYF
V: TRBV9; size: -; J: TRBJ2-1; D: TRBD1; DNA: TGTGCCAGCAGCGTCACCGGGACAGCCTACAATGAGCAGTTCTTC; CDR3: CASSVTGTAYNEQFF
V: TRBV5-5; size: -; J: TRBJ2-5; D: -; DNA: TGTGCCAGCAGCTGGGGGACGGCCAGAGGATGGGAGACCCAGTACTTC; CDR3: CASSWGTARGWETQYF
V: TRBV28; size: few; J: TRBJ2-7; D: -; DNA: TGTGCCAGCAGTTTATCCCCTTCCGGCTTAATCTACGAGCAGTACTTC; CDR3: CASSLSPSGLIYEQYF
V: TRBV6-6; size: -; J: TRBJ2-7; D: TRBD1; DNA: TGTGCCAGCAGGGCGGGACAGGGGACCGAGCAGTACTTC; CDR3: CASRAGQGTEQYF
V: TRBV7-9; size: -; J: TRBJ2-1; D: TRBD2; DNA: TGTGCCAGCAGCTCCCTTCCGGGGGGCTACAATGAGCAGTTCTTC; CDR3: CASSSLPGGYNEQFF
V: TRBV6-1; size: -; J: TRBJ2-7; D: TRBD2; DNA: TGTGCCAGCAGTACTGAAGCGGGAGGTACCTACGAGCAGTACTTC; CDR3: CASSTEAGGTYEQYF
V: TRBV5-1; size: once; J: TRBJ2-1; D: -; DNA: TGCGCCAGCAGCCCACGGCTAGGATCCTACAATGAGCAGTTCTTC; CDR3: CASSPRLGSYNEQFF
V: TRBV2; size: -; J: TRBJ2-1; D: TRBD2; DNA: TGTGCCAGCAGCAGGGGCCTAGCGGGGGACAATGAGCAGTTCTTC; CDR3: CASSRGLAGDNEQFF
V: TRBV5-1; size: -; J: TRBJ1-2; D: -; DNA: TGCGCCAGCAGCCCGGCGACAGCGTATGGCTACACCTTC; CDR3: CASSPATAYGYTF
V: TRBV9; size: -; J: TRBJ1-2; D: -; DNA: TGTGCCAGCAGCGTAGACCCCCGCCAAGATAACTATGGCTACACCTTC; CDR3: CASSVDPRQDNYGYTF
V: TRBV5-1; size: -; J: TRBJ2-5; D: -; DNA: TGCGCCAGCAGCGATGGTCGAAGCACCCAAGAGACCCAGTACTTC; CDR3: CASSDGRSTQETQYF
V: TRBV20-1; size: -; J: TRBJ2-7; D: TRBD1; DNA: TGCAGTGCCCATACAGGGGTAGAGCAGTACTTC; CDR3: CSAHTGVEQYF
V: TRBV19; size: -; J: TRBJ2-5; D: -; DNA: TGTGCCAGTAGTATTATCGGGATAGCTGAGACCCAGTACTTC; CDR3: CASSIIGIAETQYF
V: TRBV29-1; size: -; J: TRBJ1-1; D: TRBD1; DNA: TGCAGCGCGGACAGGGGGAACACTGAAGCTTTCTTT; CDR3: CSADRGNTEAFF
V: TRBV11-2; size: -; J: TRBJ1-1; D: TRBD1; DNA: TGTGCCAGCAGCGTGGACAGGGCAAACACTGAAGCTTTCTTT; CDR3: CASSVDRANTEAFF
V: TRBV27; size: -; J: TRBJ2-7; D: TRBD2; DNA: TGTGCCAGCAGTTTGGGTAGCGGGAGGGCGAAGGACGAGCAGTACTTC; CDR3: CASSLGSGRAKDEQYF
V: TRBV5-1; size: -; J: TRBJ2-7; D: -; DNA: TGCGCCAGCAGCTTGGATATGTGGTCAGGGGACGAGCAGTACTTC; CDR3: CASSLDMWSGDEQYF
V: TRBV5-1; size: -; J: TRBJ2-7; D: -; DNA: TGCGCCAGCAGCTTGGGGTACGAGCAGTACTTC; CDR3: CASSLGYEQYF
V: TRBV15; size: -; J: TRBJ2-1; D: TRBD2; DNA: TGTGCCACCGGCTCGACTAGCGGGAGGGCCTTTTTAAATGAGCAGTTCTTC; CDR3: CATGSTSGRAFLNEQFF